This T cell receptor beta chain was captured in a study of regulatory T cells in long-lasting Graves disease. This clonotype was found many times. As for time point: newly diagnosed GD, antithyroid drugs for less than 3 months. Following extraction of RNA from PBMCs, that RNA was used to make the TCR library. According to the study, TCR beta libraries were built with iRepertoire HTBI primers and CDR3-region Arm-PCR. A single record per CDR3 protein comes from TCRdb applying MiXCR to the multiplex PCR reads. There are 530,000 or so distinct CDR3 sequences in the sample; roughly 12% occur only once, and roughly a tenth lies in the top ten. These same data were also listed under a study on T cells in Graves' hyperthyroidism and ophthalmopathy.

The origin of this receptor is a man aged 25 to 45 with Graves disease. The sequencing used peripheral blood mononuclear cells (PBMCs), collected at new diagnosis, from a patient treated with antithyroid drugs.

The CDR3 region has the DNA TGCAGCGGGGGGCTCCCCCAAGAGACCCAGTACTTC. This translates into CSGGLPQETQYF. The chain carries TRBV29-1 and TRBJ2-5; the D gene is possibly TRBD1 (6 bases). V shed 7 bases and J shed 1 base, with 10 bases lying between them. The CDR3 has 12 residues. Per the germline V gene, CDR1 is SQVTM and CDR2 is ANQGSEA.